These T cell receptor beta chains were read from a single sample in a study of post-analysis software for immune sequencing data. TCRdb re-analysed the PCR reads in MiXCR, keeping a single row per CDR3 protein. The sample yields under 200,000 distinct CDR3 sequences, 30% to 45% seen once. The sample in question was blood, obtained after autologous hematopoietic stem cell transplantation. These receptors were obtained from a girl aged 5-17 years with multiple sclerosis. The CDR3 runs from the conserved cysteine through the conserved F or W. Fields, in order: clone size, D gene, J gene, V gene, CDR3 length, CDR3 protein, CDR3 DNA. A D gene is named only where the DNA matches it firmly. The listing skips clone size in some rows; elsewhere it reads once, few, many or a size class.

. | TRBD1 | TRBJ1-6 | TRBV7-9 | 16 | CASSLHRTGFNSPLHF | TGTGCCAGCAGCTTACATAGGACAGGGTTTAATTCACCCCTCCACTTT
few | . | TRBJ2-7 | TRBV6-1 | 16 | CASSAYTETSLYEQYF | TGTGCCAGCAGTGCATATACAGAAACCTCCCTCTACGAGCAGTACTTC
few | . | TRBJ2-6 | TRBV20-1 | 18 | CSARDLFGRQAGANVLTF | TGCAGTGCTAGAGATTTATTCGGACGGCAAGCTGGGGCCAACGTCCTGACTTTC
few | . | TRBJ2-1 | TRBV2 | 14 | CASSERGARNEQFF | TGTGCCAGCAGTGAACGAGGGGCGAGGAATGAGCAGTTCTTC
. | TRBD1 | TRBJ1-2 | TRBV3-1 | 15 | CASSQGDRAGYGYTF | TGTGCCAGCAGCCAAGGGGACAGGGCAGGCTATGGCTACACCTTC
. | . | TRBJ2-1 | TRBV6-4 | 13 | CASSPTTRDEQFF | TGTGCCAGCAGTCCGACTACCCGGGATGAGCAGTTCTTC
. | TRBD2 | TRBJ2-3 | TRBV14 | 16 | CASSRFSGRSADTQYF | TGTGCCAGCAGCCGCTTCAGCGGGAGGAGCGCAGATACGCAGTATTTT
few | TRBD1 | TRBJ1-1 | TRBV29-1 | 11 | CSANRGGEAFF | TGCAGCGCGAACAGGGGCGGTGAAGCTTTCTTT
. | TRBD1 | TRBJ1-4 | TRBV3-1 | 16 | CASRPRGARPNEKLFF | TGTGCCAGCAGGCCCAGGGGGGCGAGGCCTAATGAAAAACTGTTTTTT
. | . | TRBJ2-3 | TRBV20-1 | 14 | CSARGPGSTDTQYF | TGCAGTGCTAGAGGGCCCGGTAGCACAGATACGCAGTATTTT
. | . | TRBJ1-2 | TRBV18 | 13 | CASSPRDVHGYTF | TGTGCCAGCTCACCTCGGGACGTTCATGGCTACACCTTC
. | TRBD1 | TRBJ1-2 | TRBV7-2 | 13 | CASSGQLNTGYTF | TGTGCCTCCTCGGGACAGCTTAATACTGGCTACACCTTC
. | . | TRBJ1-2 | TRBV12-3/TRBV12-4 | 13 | CASSSPGSYGYTF | TGTGCCAGCAGTTCCCCGGGGAGCTATGGCTACACCTTC
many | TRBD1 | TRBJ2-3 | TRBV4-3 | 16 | CASSQGGQGSTDTQYF | TGCGCCAGCAGCCAAGGAGGACAGGGGTCCACAGATACGCAGTATTTT
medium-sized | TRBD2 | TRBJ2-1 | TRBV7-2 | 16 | CASSSISSGIGDEQFF | TGTGCCAGCAGCTCTATCTCTAGCGGGATAGGCGATGAGCAGTTCTTC
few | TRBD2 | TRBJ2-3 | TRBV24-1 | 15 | CATSDRGGFTDTQYF | TGTGCCACCAGTGATCGGGGGGGGTTCACAGATACGCAGTATTTT
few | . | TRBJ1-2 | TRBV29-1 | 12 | CSVLGREHGYTF | TGCAGCGTCCTGGGGAGGGAACATGGCTACACCTTC
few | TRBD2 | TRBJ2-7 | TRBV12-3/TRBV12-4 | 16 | CASRPSRLAGSYEQYF | TGTGCCAGCAGACCCTCCCGACTAGCGGGCTCCTACGAGCAGTACTTC
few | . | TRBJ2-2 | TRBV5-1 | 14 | CASNLALETGELFF | TGCGCCAGCAACTTGGCCCTTGAGACCGGGGAGCTGTTTTTT
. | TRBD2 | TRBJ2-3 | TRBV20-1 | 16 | CSARIRTSGSLDTQYF | TGCAGTGCTAGGATCCGAACTAGCGGGAGTCTAGATACGCAGTATTTT
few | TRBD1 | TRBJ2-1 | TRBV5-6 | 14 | CASSTTGYHNEQFF | TGTGCCAGCAGCACGACAGGGTACCACAATGAGCAGTTCTTC
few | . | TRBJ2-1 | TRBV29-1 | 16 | CSVERGDSPKGDEQFF | TGCAGCGTTGAAAGGGGGGATAGCCCCAAGGGTGATGAGCAGTTCTTC
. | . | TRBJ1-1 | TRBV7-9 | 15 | CASTLADRLNTEAFF | TGTGCCAGCACCTTAGCCGACAGGCTGAACACTGAAGCTTTCTTT
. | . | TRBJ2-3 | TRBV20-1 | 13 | CSASPGTTDTQYF | TGCAGTGCTAGTCCTGGGACTACAGATACGCAGTATTTT
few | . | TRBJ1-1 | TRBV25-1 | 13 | CASSDPITLSAFF | TGTGCCAGCAGTGACCCTATAACACTGAGTGCTTTCTTT
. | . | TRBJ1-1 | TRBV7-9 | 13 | CASSFEGFSEAFF | TGTGCCAGCAGCTTTGAGGGGTTTTCTGAAGCTTTCTTT
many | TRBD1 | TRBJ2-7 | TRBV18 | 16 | CASSEGVTGGLDEQYF | TGTGCCAGCTCAGAGGGGGTCACAGGGGGCCTGGACGAGCAGTACTTC
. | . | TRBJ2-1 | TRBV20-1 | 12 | CSAREGWDEQFF | TGCAGTGCTAGAGAGGGGTGGGATGAGCAGTTCTTC
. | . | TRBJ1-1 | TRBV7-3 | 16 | CASSFKIRRADTEAFF | TGTGCCAGCAGCTTCAAAATCCGCAGGGCGGACACTGAAGCTTTCTTT
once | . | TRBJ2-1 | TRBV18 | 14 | CASSLRRGIDEQFF | TGTGCCAGCTCACTAAGAAGGGGAATCGATGAGCAGTTCTTC
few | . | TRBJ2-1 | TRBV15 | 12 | CATSPRGNEQFF | TGTGCCACCAGCCCCCGGGGAAATGAGCAGTTCTTC
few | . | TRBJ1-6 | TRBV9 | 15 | CASASGDAQYSPLHF | TGTGCCAGCGCCTCGGGGGACGCGCAGTATTCACCCCTCCACTTT
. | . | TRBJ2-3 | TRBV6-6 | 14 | CASSGTVMTDTQYF | TGTGCCAGCAGTGGGACTGTTATGACAGATACGCAGTATTTT
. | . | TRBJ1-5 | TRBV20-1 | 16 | CSARTSSGTNNQPQHF | TGCAGTGCTAGAACCTCCAGCGGTACCAACAATCAGCCTCAGCATTTT
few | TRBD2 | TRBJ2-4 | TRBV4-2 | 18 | CASSQEATSGRASGIQYF | TGTGCCAGCAGCCAAGAGGCGACTAGCGGGAGGGCCTCGGGCATTCAGTACTTC
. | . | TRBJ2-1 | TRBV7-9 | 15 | CASSLSRTQYNEQFF | TGTGCCAGCAGCTTATCTAGGACACAATACAATGAGCAGTTCTTC
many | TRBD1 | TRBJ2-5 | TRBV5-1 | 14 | CASSLTGGRETQYF | TGCGCCAGCAGCTTGACAGGGGGCCGAGAGACCCAGTACTTC
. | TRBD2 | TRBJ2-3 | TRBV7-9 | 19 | CASSFFWASGAFEVDTQYF | TGTGCCAGCAGCTTCTTTTGGGCTAGCGGGGCCTTCGAGGTAGATACGCAGTATTTT
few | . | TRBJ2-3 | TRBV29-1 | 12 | CSGGPYADTQYF | TGCAGCGGTGGCCCCTACGCGGATACGCAGTATTTT
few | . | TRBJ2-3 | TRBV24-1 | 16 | CATSDGGGGRTDTQYF | TGTGCCACCAGTGATGGGGGAGGAGGGCGCACAGATACGCAGTATTTT
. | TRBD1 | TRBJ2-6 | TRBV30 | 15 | CAGLTGGSGANVLTF | TGTGCCGGACTTACAGGGGGCAGTGGGGCCAACGTCCTGACTTTC
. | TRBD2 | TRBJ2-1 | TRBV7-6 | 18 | CASSLTIGTSGPYNEQFF | TGTGCCAGCAGCCTCACCATTGGGACTAGCGGGCCCTACAATGAGCAGTTCTTC
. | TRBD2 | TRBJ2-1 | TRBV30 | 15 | CAWSVGTSGIDEQFF | TGTGCCTGGAGTGTCGGGACTAGCGGGATCGATGAGCAGTTCTTC
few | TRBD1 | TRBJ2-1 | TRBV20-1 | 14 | CSALEDRGRNEQFF | TGCAGTGCTCTTGAGGACAGGGGGCGTAATGAGCAGTTCTTC
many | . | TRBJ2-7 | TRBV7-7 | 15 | CASSLGSLSHYEQYF | TGTGCTAGCAGCTTAGGGAGCCTGAGTCACTACGAGCAGTACTTC